These 10 T cell receptor beta chains share one sample of origin, sequenced in a study of cytomegalovirus exposure and HLA in healthy donors (dated by TCRdb to about 2017). The library was produced with the immunoSEQ multiplex PCR assay. TCRdb provides this immuneACCESS table in a form limited to in-frame rearrangements. Some clones are lacking; in checked studies, under half of them reflect an unresolved V gene, and why the rest are absent is not known. This sample is represented by 100,000 to 150,000 clones; more than 75% of them were singletons. Together, the top ten hold around 5.1% of the sample. Sequencing was done on a sample of PBMCs. These receptor sequences come from a young man in good health and CMV-seronegative.

The CDR3 reads CASSKMAGGLAYEQYF. CDR3 nucleotide sequence: TGTGCCAGCAGTAAGATGGCGGGCGGCCTGGCCTACGAGCAGTACTTC. The genes are TRBV9 and TRBJ2-7, with D maybe TRBD2 (5 bases). Trimming pared 5 bases from V and 2 bases from J, leaving 20 bases between. Germline CDR1 and CDR2: SGDLS and YYNGEE. The CDR3 is 16 residues long.

V usage is TRBV4-2 and J usage is TRBJ2-7; 9 bases are shared with TRBD2. Germline V lookup: CDR1 LGHNA, CDR2 YNFKEQ. J was trimmed by 2 bases and V by 0 bases; bases with no gene match: 2. This CDR3 is built from 15 residues. The chain's CDR3 is CASSQETSGTYEQYF. The CDR3 DNA sequence: TGTGCCAGCAGCCAAGAGACTAGCGGAACCTACGAGCAGTACTTC.

This chain uses TRBV7-2 with TRBJ1-6; D gene ambiguous. Germline CDR1 and CDR2: SGHTA and FQGNSA. Trimming cost V 5 bases and J 0 bases, with 11 bases left between them. This CDR3 comprises 16 residues. The CDR3: CASSTAMSSYNSPLHF. The DNA of the CDR3 is TGTGCCAGCAGCACCGCTATGAGCTCCTATAATTCACCCCTCCACTTT.

The chain links TRBV5-1 to TRBJ2-1; 12 nucleotides match TRBD2. CDR1 is SGHRS, CDR2 YFSETQ, per germline. Trimming cost V 0 bases and J 3 bases; bases outside gene matches: 1. The CDR3 contains 16 residues. As DNA, the CDR3 is TGCGCCAGCAGCTTGGGACTAGCGGGGGTCTACAATGAGCAGTTCTTC. Translating gives CASSLGLAGVYNEQFF.

V and J are TRBV19 and TRBJ2-7; D is undetermined. Trimming removed 1 base at V and 6 bases at J, with 13 bases between. Germline-derived CDR1 and CDR2 are LNHDA and SQIVND (reference sequence). The CDR3 has 14 residues. CDR3 in amino acids: CASSIGGKVREQYF. DNA for the CDR3: TGTGCCAGTAGTATAGGAGGCAAGGTGCGCGAGCAGTACTTC.

V gene TRBV5-1 combines with J gene TRBJ2-1; TRBD2 agrees at 10 bases. In germline, CDR1 is SGHRS, CDR2 YFSETQ. Unmatched junction bases numbered 7, after V lost 3 bases and J lost 7 bases. The CDR3 length is 15 residues. CDR3 sequence reads: CASSYLAGDLNEQFF. The CDR3 bases are TGCGCCAGCAGCTACCTAGCGGGAGATTTGAATGAGCAGTTCTTC.

The CDR3 bases are TGTGCCAGCAGCTTAGCGGGGACAGATGAGCAGTTCTTC. It codes for CASSLAGTDEQFF. This chain joins TRBV7-9 and TRBJ2-1; 7 bases are a match to TRBD1. The CDR3 is 13 residues long. In germline, CDR1 is SEHNR, CDR2 FQNEAQ (reference sequence). Trimming took 0 bases from V and 8 from J; bases not matched to a gene: 1. The full variable domain, completed using reference TRBV7-9 and TRBJ2-1, is DTGVSQNPRHKITKRGQNVTFRCDPISEHNRLYWYRQTLGQGPEFLTYFQNEAQLEKSRLLSDRFSAERPKGSFSTLEIQRTEQGDSAMYLCASSLAGTDEQFFGPGTRLTVL.

This clone was found once. The CDR3 DNA reads as TGTGCCAGCAGCGTCAGCGGGGGAAGAGGCACAGATACGCAGTATTTT. Residues: CASSVSGGRGTDTQYF. The V gene is TRBV11-3, the J gene TRBJ2-3; 8 bases are shared with TRBD2. Trimming cost V 5 bases and J 1 base; bases outside gene matches: 8. This CDR3 is built from 16 residues. Germline CDR1 reads SGHNT; CDR2 reads YENEEA.

This clone was counted a few times. This sequence joins TRBV19 and TRBJ1-1, with D hard to call. Trimming removed 3 bases at V and 1 base at J, with 6 bases between. This CDR3 is 13 amino acids long. Germline CDR1 reads LNHDA; CDR2 reads SQIVND (reference sequence). The DNA for the CDR3 is TGTGCCAGTAGTATCGGCGGGAACACTGAAGCTTTCTTT. Residues: CASSIGGNTEAFF.

The chain has TRBV6-1 and TRBJ2-2; 8 bases are a match to TRBD1. V shed 10 bases and J 6 bases; nucleotides not matched to a gene: 13. CDR1 is MNHNS, CDR2 SASEGT, per germline. There are 15 residues in the CDR3. CDR3 nucleotide sequence: TGTGCCACGCGATCCCGGGACAGGCACGCCGGGGAGCTGTTTTTT. Its protein is CATRSRDRHAGELFF.